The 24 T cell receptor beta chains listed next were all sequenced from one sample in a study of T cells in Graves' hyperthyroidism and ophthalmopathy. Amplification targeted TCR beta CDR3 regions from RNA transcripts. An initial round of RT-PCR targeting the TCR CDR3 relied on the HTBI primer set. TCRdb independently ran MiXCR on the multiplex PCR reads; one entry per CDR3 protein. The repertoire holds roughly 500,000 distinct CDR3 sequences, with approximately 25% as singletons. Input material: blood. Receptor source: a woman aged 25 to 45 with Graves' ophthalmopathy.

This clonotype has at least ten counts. CDR3 region: CASSYRQENTEAFF. The CDR3 DNA follows: TGTGCCAGCAGTTACCGGCAGGAGAACACTGAAGCTTTCTTT. This sequence joins TRBV6-5 and TRBJ1-1; unclear D gene. Deletions cut 2 bases from V and 1 base from J, with 8 bases between. Per the germline V gene, CDR1 is MNHEY and CDR2 is SVGAGI. The CDR3 has 14 residues.

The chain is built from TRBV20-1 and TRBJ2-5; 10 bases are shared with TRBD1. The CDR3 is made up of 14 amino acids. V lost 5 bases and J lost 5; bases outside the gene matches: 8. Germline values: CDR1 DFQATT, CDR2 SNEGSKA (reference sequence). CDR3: CSAHPGQGYETQYF. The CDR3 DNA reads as TGCAGTGCTCATCCGGGACAGGGGTATGAGACCCAGTACTTC.

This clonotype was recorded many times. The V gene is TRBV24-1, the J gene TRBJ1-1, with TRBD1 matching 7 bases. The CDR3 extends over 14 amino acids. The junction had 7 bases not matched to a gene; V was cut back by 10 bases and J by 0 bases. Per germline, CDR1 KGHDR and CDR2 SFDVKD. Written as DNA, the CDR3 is TGTGCCACAAGAGAGGGGGCCATGAACACTGAAGCTTTCTTT. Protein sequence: CATREGAMNTEAFF.

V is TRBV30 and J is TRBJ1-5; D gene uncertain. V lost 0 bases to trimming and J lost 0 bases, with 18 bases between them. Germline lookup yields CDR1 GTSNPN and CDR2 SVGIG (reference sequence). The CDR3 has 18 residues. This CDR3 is CAWSVARDPFYSNQPQHF. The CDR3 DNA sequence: TGTGCCTGGAGTGTTGCCCGGGATCCATTCTATAGCAATCAGCCCCAGCATTTT.

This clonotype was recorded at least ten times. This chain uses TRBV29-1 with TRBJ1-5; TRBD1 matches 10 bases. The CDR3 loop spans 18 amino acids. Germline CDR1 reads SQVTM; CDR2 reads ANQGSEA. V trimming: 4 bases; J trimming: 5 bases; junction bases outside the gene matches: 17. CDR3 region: CSVVVVGDRGNSYQPQHF. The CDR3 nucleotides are TGCAGCGTTGTTGTCGTTGGGGACAGGGGTAATTCGTATCAGCCCCAGCATTTT.

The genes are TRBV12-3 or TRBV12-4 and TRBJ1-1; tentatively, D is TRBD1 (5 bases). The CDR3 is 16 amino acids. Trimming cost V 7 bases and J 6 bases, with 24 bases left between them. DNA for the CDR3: TGTGCCAGCACCAAAACGGGGGGTGGGGCGACCTCTGAAGCTTTCTTT. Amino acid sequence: CASTKTGGGATSEAFF.

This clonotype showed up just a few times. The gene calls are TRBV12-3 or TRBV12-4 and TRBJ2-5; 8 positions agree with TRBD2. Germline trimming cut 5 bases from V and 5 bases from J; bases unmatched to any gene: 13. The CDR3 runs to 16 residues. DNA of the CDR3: TGTGCCAGCAGTGCAGCGAGCGGGGGATCTGGGGAGACCCAGTACTTC. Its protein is CASSAASGGSGETQYF.

The CDR3 sequence is CATRRDTTYEQYF. The CDR3 nucleotides read TGTGCCACCCGAAGGGACACAACCTACGAGCAGTACTTC. This chain uses TRBV6-1 with TRBJ2-7; tentatively, D is TRBD1 (6 bases). Looked up from germline, CDR1 is MNHNS and CDR2 is SASEGT. V shed 10 bases and J shed 2 bases, with 15 bases lying between them. This CDR3 comprises 13 residues.

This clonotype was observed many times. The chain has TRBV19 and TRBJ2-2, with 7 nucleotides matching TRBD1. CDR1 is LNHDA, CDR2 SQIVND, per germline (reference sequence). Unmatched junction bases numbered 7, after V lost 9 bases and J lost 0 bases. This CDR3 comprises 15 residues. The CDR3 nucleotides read TGTGCCAGCCACCGCGGACAGGCGAACACCGGGGAGCTGTTTTTT. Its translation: CASHRGQANTGELFF.

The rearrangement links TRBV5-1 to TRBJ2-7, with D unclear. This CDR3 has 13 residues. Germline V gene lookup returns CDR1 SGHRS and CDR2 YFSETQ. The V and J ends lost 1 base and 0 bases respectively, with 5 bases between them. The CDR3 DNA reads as TGCGCCAGCAGCTTGCTAACCTCCTACGAGCAGTACTTC. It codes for CASSLLTSYEQYF.

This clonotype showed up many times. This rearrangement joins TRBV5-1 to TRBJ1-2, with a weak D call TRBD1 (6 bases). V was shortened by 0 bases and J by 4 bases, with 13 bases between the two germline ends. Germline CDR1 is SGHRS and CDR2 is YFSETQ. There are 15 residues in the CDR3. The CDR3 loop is CASSLGSDRGYGYTF. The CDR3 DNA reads TGCGCCAGCAGCTTGGGCTCGGACAGAGGCTATGGCTACACCTTC.

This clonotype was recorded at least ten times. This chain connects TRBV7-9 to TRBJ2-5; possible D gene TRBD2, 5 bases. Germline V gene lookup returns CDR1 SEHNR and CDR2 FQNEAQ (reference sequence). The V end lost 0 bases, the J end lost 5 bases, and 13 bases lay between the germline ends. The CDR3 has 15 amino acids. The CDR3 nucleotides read TGTGCCAGCAGCTTAGCGTTGCTAGGGAGTGAGACCCAGTACTTC. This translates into CASSLALLGSETQYF.

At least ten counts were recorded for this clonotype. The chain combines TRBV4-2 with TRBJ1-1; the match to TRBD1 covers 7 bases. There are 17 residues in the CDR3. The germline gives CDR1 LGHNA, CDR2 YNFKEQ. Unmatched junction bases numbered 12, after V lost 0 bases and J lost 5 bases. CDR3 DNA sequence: TGTGCCAGCAGCCAAGAAGGTTCTGAGACAGGGCGGACTGAAGCTTTCTTT. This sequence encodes CASSQEGSETGRTEAFF.

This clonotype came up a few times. The CDR3 nucleotides are TGTGCCAGCAGTCCAACAGGGGTGGCCGGGGAGCTGTTTTTT. Its translation: CASSPTGVAGELFF. The chain recombines TRBV12-3 or TRBV12-4 with TRBJ2-2; 7 nucleotides line up with TRBD1. V dropped 5 bases and J dropped 6; count of bases not matched to a gene: 6. The CDR3 is 14 residues long.

CDR3 in amino acids: CSAGLMTGELFF. In DNA, the CDR3 is TGCAGCGCGGGACTCATGACCGGGGAGCTGTTTTTT. The chain employs TRBV29-1 and TRBJ2-2; possible D gene TRBD2, 6 bases. The CDR3 is 12 residues long. The germline V and J ends were trimmed by 7 bases and 5 bases, with 11 bases remaining between them. Per germline, CDR1 SQVTM and CDR2 ANQGSEA.

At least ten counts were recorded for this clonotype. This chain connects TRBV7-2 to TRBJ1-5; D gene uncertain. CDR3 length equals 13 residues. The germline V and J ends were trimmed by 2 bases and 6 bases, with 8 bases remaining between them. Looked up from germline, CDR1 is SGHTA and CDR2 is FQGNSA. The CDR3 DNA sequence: TGTGCCAGCAGCTTAAATTCTCTTCAGCCCCAGCATTTT. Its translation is CASSLNSLQPQHF.

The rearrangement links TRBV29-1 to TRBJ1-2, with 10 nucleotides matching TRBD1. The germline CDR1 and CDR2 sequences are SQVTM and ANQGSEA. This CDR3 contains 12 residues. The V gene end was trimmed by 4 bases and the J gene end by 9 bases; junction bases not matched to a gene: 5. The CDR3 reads CSVGRDRGRYTF. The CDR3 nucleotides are TGCAGCGTTGGAAGGGACAGGGGCCGCTACACCTTC.

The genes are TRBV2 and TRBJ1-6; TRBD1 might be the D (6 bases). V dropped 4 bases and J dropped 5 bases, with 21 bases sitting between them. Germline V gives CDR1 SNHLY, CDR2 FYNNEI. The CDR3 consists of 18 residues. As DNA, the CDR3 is TGTGCCAGCAGTGTTCAGGGGCTGCGTATCTTAAATAATTCACCCCTCCACTTT. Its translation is CASSVQGLRILNNSPLHF.

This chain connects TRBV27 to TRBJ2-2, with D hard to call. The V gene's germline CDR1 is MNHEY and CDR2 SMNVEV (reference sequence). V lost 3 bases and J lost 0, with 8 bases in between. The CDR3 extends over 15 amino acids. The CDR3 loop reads CASSFGRTNTGELFF. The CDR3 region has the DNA TGTGCCAGCAGTTTCGGACGGACGAACACCGGGGAGCTGTTTTTT.

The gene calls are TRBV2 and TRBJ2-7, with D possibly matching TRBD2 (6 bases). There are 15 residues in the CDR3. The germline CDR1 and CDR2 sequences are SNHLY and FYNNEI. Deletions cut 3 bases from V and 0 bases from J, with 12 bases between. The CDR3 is CASSDLSGTSYEQYF. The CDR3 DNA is TGTGCCAGCAGTGATCTTAGCGGAACCTCCTACGAGCAGTACTTC.

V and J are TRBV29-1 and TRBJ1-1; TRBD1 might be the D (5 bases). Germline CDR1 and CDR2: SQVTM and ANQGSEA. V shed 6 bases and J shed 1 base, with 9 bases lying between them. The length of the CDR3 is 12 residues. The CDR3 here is CSVDTGNTEAFF. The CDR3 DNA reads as TGCAGCGTGGATACAGGGAACACTGAAGCTTTCTTT.

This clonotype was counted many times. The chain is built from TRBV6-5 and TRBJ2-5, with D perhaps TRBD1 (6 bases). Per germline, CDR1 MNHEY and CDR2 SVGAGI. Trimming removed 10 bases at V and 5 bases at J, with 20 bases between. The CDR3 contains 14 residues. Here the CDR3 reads CATNQGRMMETQYF. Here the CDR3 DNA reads TGTGCCACAAACCAGGGGCGGATGATGGAGACCCAGTACTTC.

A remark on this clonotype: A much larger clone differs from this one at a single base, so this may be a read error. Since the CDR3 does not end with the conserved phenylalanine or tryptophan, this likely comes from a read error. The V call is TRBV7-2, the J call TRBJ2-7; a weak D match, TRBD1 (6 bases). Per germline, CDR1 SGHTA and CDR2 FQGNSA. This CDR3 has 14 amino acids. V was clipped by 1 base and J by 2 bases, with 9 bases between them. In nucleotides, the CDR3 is TGTGCCAGCAGCTTAGGACAGGAGCCCTACGAGCAGTACCTC. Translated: CASSLGQEPYEQYL.

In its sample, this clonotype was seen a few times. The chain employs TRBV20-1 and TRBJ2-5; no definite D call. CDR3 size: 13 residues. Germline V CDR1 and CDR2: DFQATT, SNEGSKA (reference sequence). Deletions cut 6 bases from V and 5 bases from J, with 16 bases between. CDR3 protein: CSAARSTSETQYF. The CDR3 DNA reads TGCAGTGCAGCCCGATCGACCTCGGAGACCCAGTACTTC.